Listed below are T cell receptor beta chains from one sample, sequenced in a study of shared clonotypes between healthy human individuals. The protocol was immunoSEQ multiplex PCR, while the TCRdb copy is restricted to in-frame clones and leaves out a portion. The sample consists of millions of clones, approximately 95% of them appearing once. The sequencing input was naive CD4+ T cells from PBMCs. The source of these receptors is a man younger than 35 in good health. Some clones in this sample may be carry-over from other donors' samples. CDR3s include the opening cysteine and the closing phenylalanine or tryptophan. The D gene is left open where the match is weak. Only some rows state a clone size, as once, few, many or a class for expanded clones.

d_gene	v_gene	j_gene	abundance	CDR3aa	CDR3nt
.	TRBV4-2	TRBJ1-4	.	CASSRGAAEGGEKLFF	TGTGCCAGCAGCCGCGGGGCGGCTGAGGGGGGTGAAAAACTGTTTTTT
.	TRBV5-1	TRBJ2-2	few	CASSDGSGTGELFF	TGCGCCAGCTCGGATGGATCCGGGACCGGGGAGCTGTTTTTT
.	TRBV2	TRBJ1-2	.	CASSTQRNYGYTF	TGTGCCAGCAGTACTCAGAGAAACTATGGCTACACCTTC
.	TRBV28	TRBJ2-1	.	CASSTPSSGQFF	TGTGCCAGCAGTACTCCATCTTCGGGGCAGTTCTTC
TRBD1	TRBV5-1	TRBJ2-5	.	CASSVGTGEETQYF	TGCGCCAGCAGCGTCGGGACAGGGGAGGAGACCCAGTACTTC
.	TRBV15	TRBJ2-7	.	CATSRETGVGSYEQYF	TGTGCCACCAGCAGAGAGACGGGAGTGGGATCCTACGAGCAGTACTTC
TRBD1	TRBV27	TRBJ2-2	.	CASSPRTGTGPGELFF	TGTGCCAGCAGTCCCCGCACCGGGACAGGTCCCGGGGAGCTGTTTTTT
TRBD2	TRBV7-9	TRBJ2-1	.	CASSSATLAGGLNEQFF	TGTGCCAGCAGCTCCGCGACCCTAGCGGGAGGGTTAAATGAGCAGTTCTTC
.	TRBV28	TRBJ1-1	once	CASTRPHGLWNTEAFF	TGTGCCAGTACCCGACCCCACGGACTGTGGAACACTGAAGCTTTCTTT
.	TRBV2	TRBJ2-7	.	CASSLGLGEQYF	TGTGCCAGCAGTCTCGGCCTCGGGGAGCAGTACTTC
.	TRBV18	TRBJ2-7	.	CASSSLIWTNNYEQYF	TGTGCCAGCTCGTCTCTTATCTGGACAAATAACTACGAGCAGTACTTC
.	TRBV7-6	TRBJ1-5	.	CATSEGSQPQHF	TGTGCCACCTCGGAGGGTTCTCAGCCCCAGCATTTT
.	TRBV7-9	TRBJ2-3	.	CASSLWASGSTDTQYF	TGTGCCAGCAGCTTATGGGCCAGCGGGTCCACAGATACGCAGTATTTT
.	TRBV5-4	TRBJ2-1	.	CASSLEGWFGTPSEQFF	TGTGCCAGCAGCTTGGAAGGGTGGTTCGGGACCCCATCCGAGCAGTTCTTC
TRBD2	TRBV5-6	TRBJ2-7	.	CASSSLRSGSSYEQYF	TGTGCCAGCAGCTCCCTACGTAGCGGGAGCTCCTACGAGCAGTACTTC
.	TRBV2	TRBJ1-1	.	CASRARETGMNTEAFF	TGTGCCAGCAGGGCCAGGGAGACAGGCATGAACACTGAAGCTTTCTTT
TRBD2	TRBV27	TRBJ2-1	.	CASRISGSRAYNEQFF	TGTGCCAGCAGGATAAGCGGGAGTCGTGCCTACAATGAGCAGTTCTTC
TRBD2	TRBV6-6	TRBJ2-7	.	CASSWASGHLGEQYF	TGTGCCAGCAGTTGGGCTAGCGGGCACTTGGGCGAGCAGTACTTC
.	TRBV6-5	TRBJ1-1	.	CASSKLWNTEAFF	TGTGCCAGCAGTAAATTATGGAACACTGAAGCTTTCTTT
.	TRBV5-1	TRBJ1-3	.	CASSQDVSSGNTIYF	TGCGCCAGCAGCCAGGACGTTAGCTCTGGAAACACCATATATTTT
.	TRBV9	TRBJ1-2	.	CASSVVSGDNGYTF	TGTGCCAGCAGCGTAGTTTCAGGGGACAATGGCTACACCTTC
.	TRBV5-5	TRBJ2-1	.	CASSLGRVHTDSYNEQFF	TGTGCCAGCAGCTTGGGTCGGGTTCACACTGACTCCTACAATGAGCAGTTCTTC
.	TRBV6-5	TRBJ2-5	.	CASSYSRGTETQYF	TGTGCCAGCAGTTACTCGCGCGGGACCGAGACCCAGTACTTC
.	TRBV14	TRBJ2-7	.	CASSHGVSSRQYF	TGTGCCAGCAGTCACGGGGTTTCTTCGCGGCAGTACTTC